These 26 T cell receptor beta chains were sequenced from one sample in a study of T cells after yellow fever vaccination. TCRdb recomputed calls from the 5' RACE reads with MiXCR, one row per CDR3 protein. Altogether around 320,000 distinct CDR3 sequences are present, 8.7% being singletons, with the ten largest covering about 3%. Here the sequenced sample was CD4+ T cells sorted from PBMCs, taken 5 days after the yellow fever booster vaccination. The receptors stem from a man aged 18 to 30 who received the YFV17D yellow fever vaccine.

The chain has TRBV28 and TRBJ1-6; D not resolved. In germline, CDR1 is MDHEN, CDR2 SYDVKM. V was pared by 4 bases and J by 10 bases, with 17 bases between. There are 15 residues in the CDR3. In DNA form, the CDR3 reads TGTGCCAGCAGTTCTGGGTCCGCGCTCATCTCACCCCTCCACTTT. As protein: CASSSGSALISPLHF.

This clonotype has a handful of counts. The CDR3 sequence is CASSPQTVPSTDTQYF. The CDR3, as DNA: TGTGCCAGCAGCCCACAGACAGTACCTAGCACAGATACGCAGTATTTT. The V gene is TRBV7-2, the J gene TRBJ2-3; D possibly corresponds to TRBD1 (5 bases). CDR1 SGHTA and CDR2 FQGNSA come from the germline V gene. The CDR3 runs 16 residues. The V gene lost 5 bases and the J gene lost 0 bases, with 15 bases spanning the gap.

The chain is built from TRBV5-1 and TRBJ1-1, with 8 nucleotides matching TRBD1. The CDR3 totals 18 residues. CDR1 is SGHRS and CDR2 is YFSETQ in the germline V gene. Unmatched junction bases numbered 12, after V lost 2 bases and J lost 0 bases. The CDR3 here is CASSFRPGGAGMNTEAFF. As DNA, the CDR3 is TGCGCCAGCAGCTTCCGACCAGGGGGCGCGGGGATGAACACTGAAGCTTTCTTT.

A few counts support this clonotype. The CDR3 DNA reads TGTGCCAGCAAAAGGGACAGCACCACAGATACGCAGTATTTT. This translates into CASKRDSTTDTQYF. The chain joins TRBV6-2 or TRBV6-3 to TRBJ2-3, with 7 bases aligning to TRBD1. The trim removed 7 bases at V and 2 bases at J, leaving 6 bases unmatched. CDR3 size: 14 residues. The germline CDR1 and CDR2 sequences are MNHEY and SVGEGT.

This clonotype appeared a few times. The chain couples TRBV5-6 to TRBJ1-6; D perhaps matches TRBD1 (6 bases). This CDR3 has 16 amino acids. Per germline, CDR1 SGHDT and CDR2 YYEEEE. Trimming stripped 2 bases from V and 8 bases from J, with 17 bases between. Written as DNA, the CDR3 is TGTGCCAGCAGCTTATGGGGAGGGGGAATGGATTCACCCCTCCACTTT. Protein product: CASSLWGGGMDSPLHF.

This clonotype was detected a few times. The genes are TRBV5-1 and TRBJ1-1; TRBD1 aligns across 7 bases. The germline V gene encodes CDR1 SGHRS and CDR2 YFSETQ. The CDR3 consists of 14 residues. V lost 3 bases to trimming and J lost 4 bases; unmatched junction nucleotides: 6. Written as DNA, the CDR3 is TGCGCCAGCAGCTCCCAGGGGGAGGGCACTGAAGCTTTCTTT. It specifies CASSSQGEGTEAFF.

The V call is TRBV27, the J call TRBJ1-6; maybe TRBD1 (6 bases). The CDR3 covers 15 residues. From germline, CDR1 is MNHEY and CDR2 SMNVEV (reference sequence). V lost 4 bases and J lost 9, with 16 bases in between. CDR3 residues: CASSSYRAGGSPLHF. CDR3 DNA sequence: TGTGCCAGCAGTTCATACAGGGCTGGCGGTTCACCCCTCCACTTT.

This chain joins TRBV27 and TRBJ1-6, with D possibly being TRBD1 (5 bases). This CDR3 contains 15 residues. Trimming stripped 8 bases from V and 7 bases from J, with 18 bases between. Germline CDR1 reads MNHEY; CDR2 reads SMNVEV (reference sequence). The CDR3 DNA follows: TGTGCCAGCTGCGGGGCTGGGGGGAAAAATTCACCCCTCCACTTT. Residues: CASCGAGGKNSPLHF.

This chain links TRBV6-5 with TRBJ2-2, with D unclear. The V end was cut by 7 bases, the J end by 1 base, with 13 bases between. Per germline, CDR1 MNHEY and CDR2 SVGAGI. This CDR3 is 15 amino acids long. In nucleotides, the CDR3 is TGTGCCAGCATGGTGGGCAGCTTGAACACCGGGGAGCTGTTTTTT. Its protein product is CASMVGSLNTGELFF.

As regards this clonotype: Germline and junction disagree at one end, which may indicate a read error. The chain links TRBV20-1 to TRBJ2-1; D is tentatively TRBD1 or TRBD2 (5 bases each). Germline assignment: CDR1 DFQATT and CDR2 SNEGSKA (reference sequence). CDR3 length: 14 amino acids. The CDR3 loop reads CSARDLGPVGALVF. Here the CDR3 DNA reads TGCAGTGCTAGAGATCTGGGACCGGTAGGGGCCCTAGTCTTC.

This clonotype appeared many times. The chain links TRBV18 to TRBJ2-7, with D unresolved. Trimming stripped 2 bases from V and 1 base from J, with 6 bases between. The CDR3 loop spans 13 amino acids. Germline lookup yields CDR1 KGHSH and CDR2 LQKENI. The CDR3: CASSPSQSYEQYV. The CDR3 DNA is TGTGCCAGCTCACCATCGCAATCCTACGAGCAGTACGTC.

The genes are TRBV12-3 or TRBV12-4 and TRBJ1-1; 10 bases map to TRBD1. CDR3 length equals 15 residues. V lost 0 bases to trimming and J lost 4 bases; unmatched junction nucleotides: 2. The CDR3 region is CASSLAGTGVTEAFF. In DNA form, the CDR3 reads TGTGCCAGCAGTTTAGCAGGGACAGGGGTCACTGAAGCTTTCTTT.

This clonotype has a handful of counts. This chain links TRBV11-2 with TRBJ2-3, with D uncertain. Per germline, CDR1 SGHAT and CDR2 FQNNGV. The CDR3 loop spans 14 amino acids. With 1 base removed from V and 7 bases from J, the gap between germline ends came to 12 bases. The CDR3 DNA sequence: TGTGCCAGCAGCTTAGTCCAGGAATGGAATACGCAGTATTTT. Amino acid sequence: CASSLVQEWNTQYF. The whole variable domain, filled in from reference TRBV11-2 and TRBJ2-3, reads EAGVAQSPRYKIIEKRQSVAFWCNPISGHATLYWYQQILGQGPKLLIQFQNNGVVDDSQLPKDRFSAERLKGVDSTLKIQPAKLEDSAVYLCASSLVQEWNTQYFGPGTRLTVL.

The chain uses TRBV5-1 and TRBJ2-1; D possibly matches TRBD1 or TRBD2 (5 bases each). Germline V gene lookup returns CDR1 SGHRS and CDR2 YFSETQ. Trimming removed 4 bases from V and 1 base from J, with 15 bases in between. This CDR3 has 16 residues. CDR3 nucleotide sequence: TGCGCCAGCAGCGCGACCGGGACGGTGTCCTACAATGAGCAGTTCTTC. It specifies CASSATGTVSYNEQFF.

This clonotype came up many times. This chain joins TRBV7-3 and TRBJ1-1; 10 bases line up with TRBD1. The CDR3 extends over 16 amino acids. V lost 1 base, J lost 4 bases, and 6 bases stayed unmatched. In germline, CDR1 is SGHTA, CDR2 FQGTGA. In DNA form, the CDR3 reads TGTGCCAGCAGCTTAAGGAGACAGGGGGCGGGCACTGAAGCTTTCTTT. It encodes CASSLRRQGAGTEAFF.

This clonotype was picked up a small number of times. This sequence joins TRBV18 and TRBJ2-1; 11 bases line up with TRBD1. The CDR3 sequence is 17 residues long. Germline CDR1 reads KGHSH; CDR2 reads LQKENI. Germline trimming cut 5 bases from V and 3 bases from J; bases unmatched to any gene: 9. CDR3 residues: CASSLPGQGGLYNEQFF. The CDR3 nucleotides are TGTGCCAGCTCATTACCGGGACAGGGGGGCCTCTACAATGAGCAGTTCTTC.

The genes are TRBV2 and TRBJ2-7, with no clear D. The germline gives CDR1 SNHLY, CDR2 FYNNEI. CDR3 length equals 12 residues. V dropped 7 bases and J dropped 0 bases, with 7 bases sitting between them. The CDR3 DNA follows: TGTGCCAGCACCCCCGCCTCCTACGAGCAGTACTTC. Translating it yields CASTPASYEQYF. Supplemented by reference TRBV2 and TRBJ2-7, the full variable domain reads EPEVTQTPSHQVTQMGQEVILRCVPISNHLYFYWYRQILGQKVEFLVSFYNNEISEKSEIFDDQFSVERPDGSNFTLKIRSTKLEDSAMYFCASTPASYEQYFGPGTRLTVT.

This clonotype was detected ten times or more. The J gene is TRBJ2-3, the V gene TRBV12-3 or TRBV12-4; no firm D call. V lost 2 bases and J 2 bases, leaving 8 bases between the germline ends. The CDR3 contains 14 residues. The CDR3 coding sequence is TGTGCCAGCAGTTTAAGTACCCCCACAGATACGCAGTATTTT. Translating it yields CASSLSTPTDTQYF.

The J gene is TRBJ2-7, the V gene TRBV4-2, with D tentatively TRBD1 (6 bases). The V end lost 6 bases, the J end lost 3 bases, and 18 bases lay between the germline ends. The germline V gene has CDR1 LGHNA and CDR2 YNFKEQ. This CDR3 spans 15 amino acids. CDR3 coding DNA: TGTGCCAGCAGTTCCGGGACAAGCTTCTTCTACGAGCAGTACTTC. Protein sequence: CASSSGTSFFYEQYF.

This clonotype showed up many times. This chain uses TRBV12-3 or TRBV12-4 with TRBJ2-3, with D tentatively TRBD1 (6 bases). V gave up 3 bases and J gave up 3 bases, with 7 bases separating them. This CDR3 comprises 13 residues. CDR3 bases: TGTGCCAGCAGTTTCGGACAGACAGATACGCAGTATTTT. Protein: CASSFGQTDTQYF.

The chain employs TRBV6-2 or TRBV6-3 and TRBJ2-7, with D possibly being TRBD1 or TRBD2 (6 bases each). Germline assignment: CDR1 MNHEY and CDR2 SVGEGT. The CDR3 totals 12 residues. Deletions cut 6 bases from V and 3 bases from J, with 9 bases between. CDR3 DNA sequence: TGTGCCAGCAGGGAGGGGGACTACGAGCAGTACTTC. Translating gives CASREGDYEQYF.

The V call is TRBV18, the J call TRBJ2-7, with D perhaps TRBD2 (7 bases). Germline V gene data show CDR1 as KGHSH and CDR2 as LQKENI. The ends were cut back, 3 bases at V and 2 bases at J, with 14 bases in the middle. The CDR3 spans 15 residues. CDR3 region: CASSPRLGGPYEQYV. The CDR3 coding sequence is TGTGCCAGCTCACCCCGGCTCGGGGGGCCCTACGAGCAGTACGTC.

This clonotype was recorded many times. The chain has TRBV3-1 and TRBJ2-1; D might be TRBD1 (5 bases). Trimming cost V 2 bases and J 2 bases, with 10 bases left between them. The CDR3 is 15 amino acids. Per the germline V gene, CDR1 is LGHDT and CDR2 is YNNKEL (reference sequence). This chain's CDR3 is CASSQRRGTYNEQFF. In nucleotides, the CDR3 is TGTGCCAGCAGCCAAAGAAGGGGTACCTACAATGAGCAGTTCTTC.

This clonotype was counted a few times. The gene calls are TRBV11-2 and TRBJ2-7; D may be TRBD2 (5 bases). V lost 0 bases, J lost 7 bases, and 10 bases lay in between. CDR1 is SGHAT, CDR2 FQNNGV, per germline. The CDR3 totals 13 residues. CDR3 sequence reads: CASSLDRSGEQYF. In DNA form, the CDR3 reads TGTGCCAGCAGCTTAGATCGATCGGGGGAGCAGTACTTC.

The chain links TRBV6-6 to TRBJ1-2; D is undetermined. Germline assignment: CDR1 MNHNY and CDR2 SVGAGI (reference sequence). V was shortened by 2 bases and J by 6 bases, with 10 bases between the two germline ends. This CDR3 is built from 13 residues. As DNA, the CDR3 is TGTGCCAGCAGTTACGGGCGCACGAATGGCTACACCTTC. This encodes CASSYGRTNGYTF.

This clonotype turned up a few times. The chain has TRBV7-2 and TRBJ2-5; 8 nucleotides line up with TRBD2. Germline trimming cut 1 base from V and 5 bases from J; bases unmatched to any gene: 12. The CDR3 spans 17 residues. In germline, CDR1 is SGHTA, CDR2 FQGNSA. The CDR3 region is CASSLEATRGGRETQYF. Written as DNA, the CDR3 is TGTGCCAGCAGCTTAGAGGCTACCCGGGGGGGCCGGGAGACCCAGTACTTC.